These 13 T cell receptor beta chains were sequenced from one sample in a study of cytomegalovirus exposure and HLA in healthy donors. PCR primers comprised 60 Vbeta and 13 Jbeta primers. Sequencing was performed with immunoSEQ multiplex PCR; in TCRdb, only in-frame clones are kept and a portion is missing. The sample lists some 150,000 clones; around 77% were seen once. Input material: PBMCs. These receptors were collected from a man aged 25 to 40 in good health and CMV-seropositive.

This clone appeared a few times. The DNA of the CDR3 is TGTGCCAGCAGCTTTCCTCCTACTGAAGCTTTCTTT. As protein: CASSFPPTEAFF. The chain links TRBV7-9 to TRBJ1-1; no definite D call. This CDR3 comprises 12 residues. Germline lookup yields CDR1 SEHNR and CDR2 FQNEAQ (reference sequence). Trimming removed 3 bases at V and 5 bases at J, with 7 bases between.

V gene TRBV29-1 combines with J gene TRBJ2-4, with D unclear. This CDR3 is 12 amino acids long. Per germline, CDR1 SQVTM and CDR2 ANQGSEA. The V end lost 6 bases, the J end lost 0 bases, and 6 bases lay between the germline ends. The CDR3 nucleotides are TGCAGCGTATCCCTAGCCAAAAACATTCAGTACTTC. As protein: CSVSLAKNIQYF.

The V and J genes are TRBV11-3 and TRBJ1-6; tentative D call: TRBD1 (6 bases). V was clipped by 2 bases and J by 6 bases, with 11 bases between them. This CDR3 comprises 15 residues. The germline V gene has CDR1 SGHNT and CDR2 YENEEA. The CDR3 nucleotides are TGTGCCAGCAGCTTATCCCCGGACAGTAATTCACCCCTCCACTTT. Translation gives CASSLSPDSNSPLHF.

This chain joins TRBV28 and TRBJ2-7; TRBD2 aligns across 7 bases. Unmatched junction bases numbered 3, after V lost 2 bases and J lost 5 bases. From germline, CDR1 is MDHEN and CDR2 SYDVKM. The CDR3 extends over 13 amino acids. As DNA, the CDR3 is TGTGCCAGCAGTTTAGAACGGGAGGACGAGCAGTACTTC. It translates to CASSLEREDEQYF. The whole variable domain, filled in from reference TRBV28 and TRBJ2-7, reads DVKVTQSSRYLVKRTGEKVFLECVQDMDHENMFWYRQDPGLGLRLIYFSYDVKMKEKGDIPEGYSVSREKKERFSLILESASTNQTSMYLCASSLEREDEQYFGPGTRLTVT.

V and J are TRBV5-4 and TRBJ2-3; TRBD1 matches 10 bases. After removal of 4 bases from V and 4 bases from J, the junction contained 6 bases not matched to a gene. Germline CDR1 SGHNT, CDR2 YYREEE (reference sequence). The CDR3 sequence is 15 residues long. The CDR3: CASSPGQGNADTQYF. The CDR3 nucleotides are TGTGCCAGCAGCCCGGGACAGGGGAACGCAGATACGCAGTATTTT.

This clone was seen a few times. J is TRBJ2-1 and V is TRBV25-1; a possible D gene is TRBD1 (7 bases). Looked up from germline, CDR1 is MGHDK and CDR2 is SYGVNS. V lost 4 bases and J 1 base, leaving 14 bases between the germline ends. There are 16 residues in the CDR3. The CDR3 DNA reads as TGTGCCAGCAGTGCTACGCAGGGGGGATCCTACAATGAGCAGTTCTTC. This gives the protein CASSATQGGSYNEQFF.

This clone is a singleton in its sample. The chain combines TRBV5-1 with TRBJ2-1, with 14 nucleotides matching TRBD2. V was clipped by 4 bases and J by 10 bases; unmatched bases: 7. The CDR3 is 15 amino acids. Germline values: CDR1 SGHRS, CDR2 YFSETQ. For the CDR3, the DNA is TGCGCCAGCAGCATGACTAGCGGGGGGGCCGGGGAGCAGTTCTTC. Protein sequence: CASSMTSGGAGEQFF.

The rearrangement joins TRBV6-1 to TRBJ2-1; TRBD2 matches at 8 bases. The CDR3 runs to 15 residues. With V trimmed by 4 bases and J by 8 bases, 10 bases remained unmatched. The germline CDR1 and CDR2 sequences are MNHNS and SASEGT. The chain's CDR3 is CASSVFRGGIDEQFF. The DNA of the CDR3 is TGTGCCAGCAGTGTGTTCCGGGGGGGTATCGATGAGCAGTTCTTC.

The chain has TRBV7-2 and TRBJ2-7; 14 bases fit TRBD2. CDR3 length: 15 residues. The trim removed 0 bases at V and 5 bases at J, leaving 0 bases unmatched. Germline CDR1 is SGHTA and CDR2 is FQGNSA. The CDR3 protein is CASSLATSGGDEQYF. The DNA for the CDR3 is TGTGCCAGCAGCTTAGCGACTAGCGGGGGGGACGAGCAGTACTTC.

This chain uses TRBV7-2 with TRBJ2-7; tentatively, D is TRBD2 (6 bases). Looked up from germline, CDR1 is SGHTA and CDR2 is FQGNSA. V was clipped by 5 bases and J by 0 bases, with 14 bases between them. This CDR3 is 15 amino acids long. In DNA, the CDR3 is TGTGCCAGCAGCCCAGCGGCGGGGCCCTCCTACGAGCAGTACTTC. Protein sequence: CASSPAAGPSYEQYF.

The V gene is TRBV27, the J gene TRBJ2-5; 7 bases agree with TRBD1. There are 14 residues in the CDR3. V gave up 2 bases and J gave up 1 base; unmatched junction bases: 1. In germline, CDR1 is MNHEY, CDR2 SMNVEV (reference sequence). Written as DNA, the CDR3 is TGTGCCAGCAGTTTAAGGGACAGCCAAGAGACCCAGTACTTC. This sequence encodes CASSLRDSQETQYF.

The J gene is TRBJ2-7, the V gene TRBV4-1; 12 bases fit TRBD1. Germline V gene sequence: CDR1 MGHRA, CDR2 YSYEKL. J gave up 0 bases and V 5 bases, and 5 bases lay outside the gene matches. The CDR3 is made up of 16 amino acids. The CDR3 sequence: CASSVRGQGASYEQYF. Written as DNA, the CDR3 is TGCGCCAGCAGCGTCCGGGGACAGGGGGCCTCCTACGAGCAGTACTTC.

This clone was seen a few times. The chain carries TRBV5-1 and TRBJ2-2; tentative D call: TRBD1 (7 bases). Per the germline V gene, CDR1 is SGHRS and CDR2 is YFSETQ. V lost 5 bases and J 3 bases, leaving 11 bases between the germline ends. The CDR3 extends over 14 amino acids. The CDR3 sequence: CASSRRGDTGELFF. CDR3 in DNA: TGCGCCAGCAGTCGCAGGGGGGACACCGGGGAGCTGTTTTTT. The whole variable domain, remainder taken from reference TRBV5-1 and TRBJ2-2, is KAGVTQTPRYLIKTRGQQVTLSCSPISGHRSVSWYQQTPGQGLQFLFEYFSETQRNKGNFPGRFSGRQFSNSRSEMNVSTLELGDSALYLCASSRRGDTGELFFGEGSRLTVL.